What follows are 9 T cell receptor beta chains derived from one specimen sequenced in a study of cytomegalovirus exposure and HLA in healthy donors. PCR amplification relied on 60 Vbeta primers (plus 13 Jbeta primers). Profiled with immunoSEQ multiplex PCR; TCRdb holds only in-frame clones, not every one. The sample records under 200,000 clones, more than 9.5% being singletons. The material sequenced was PBMCs. These receptors were taken from a middle-aged man in good health and CMV-seropositive.

The genes are TRBV28 and TRBJ1-6; 8 nucleotides align to TRBD1. Trimming at V came to 2 bases and at J to 7 bases, leaving 4 bases not matched to a gene. The CDR3 runs 15 residues. From germline, CDR1 is MDHEN and CDR2 SYDVKM. CDR3: CASSLQGALNSPLHF. The CDR3, as DNA: TGTGCCAGCAGTTTACAGGGGGCTTTGAATTCACCCCTCCACTTT. Full variable domain (remainder filled in from reference TRBV28 and TRBJ1-6): DVKVTQSSRYLVKRTGEKVFLECVQDMDHENMFWYRQDPGLGLRLIYFSYDVKMKEKGDIPEGYSVSREKKERFSLILESASTNQTSMYLCASSLQGALNSPLHFGNGTRLTVT.

This clone has just a few counts. The J gene is TRBJ2-7, the V gene TRBV11-1; D not certain. V dropped 0 bases and J dropped 0 bases, with 3 bases sitting between them. The CDR3 totals 13 residues. Germline CDR1 and CDR2: SGHAT and FQDESV (reference sequence). The DNA of the CDR3 is TGTGCCAGCAGCTTAGCTAGCTCCTACGAGCAGTACGTC. Its translation is CASSLASSYEQYV.

The chain joins TRBV19 to TRBJ1-1; tentatively, D is TRBD1 (6 bases). The germline V gene has CDR1 LNHDA and CDR2 SQIVND (reference sequence). This CDR3 spans 13 amino acids. V lost 5 bases to trimming and J lost 5 bases, with 12 bases between them. CDR3 nucleotides: TGTGCCAGTAGTGGGACATTCCCTACTGAAGCTTTCTTT. This translates into CASSGTFPTEAFF.

This clone has only a few counts. This sequence joins TRBV4-3 and TRBJ2-2; D not resolved. V lost 3 bases and J 1 base, leaving 6 bases between the germline ends. Germline-derived CDR1 and CDR2 are LGHNA and YSLEER. CDR3 length: 14 residues. For the CDR3, the DNA is TGCGCCAGCAGCCAGGCAGGGAACACCGGGGAGCTGTTTTTT. Translating gives CASSQAGNTGELFF.

This clone was counted between two and nine times. This chain uses TRBV10-3 with TRBJ1-6, with D maybe TRBD1 (6 bases). V gave up 6 bases and J gave up 6 bases, with 15 bases separating them. The CDR3 extends over 15 amino acids. Germline V gene sequence: CDR1 ENHRY, CDR2 SYGVKD. The CDR3 reads CAIREEGGINSPLHF. CDR3 nucleotides: TGTGCCATCAGGGAGGAAGGGGGAATTAATTCACCCCTCCACTTT.

This clone was found a few times. The gene calls are TRBV6-1 and TRBJ2-7, with D hard to call. Germline-derived CDR1 and CDR2 are MNHNS and SASEGT. The CDR3 length is 14 residues. Trimming took 1 base from V and 0 from J, leaving 7 bases between them. The CDR3: CASSEVFPSYEQYF. In nucleotides, the CDR3 is TGTGCCAGCAGTGAAGTCTTCCCCTCCTACGAGCAGTACTTC.

V and J are TRBV2 and TRBJ2-3, with 10 bases matching TRBD2. The CDR3 runs 18 residues. Germline CDR1 reads SNHLY; CDR2 reads FYNNEI. J lost 9 bases, V lost 11 bases, and 26 bases had no gene match. CDR3 residues: CAAPAQGIERGGLWTQYF. CDR3 nucleotide sequence: TGTGCCGCCCCGGCTCAGGGGATCGAGCGGGGGGGCCTGTGGACGCAGTATTTT.

V is TRBV28 and J is TRBJ2-1; TRBD1 might be the D (6 bases). Germline loops: CDR1 MDHEN, CDR2 SYDVKM. The CDR3 has 12 amino acids. Trimming removed 3 bases at V and 10 bases at J, with 10 bases between. CDR3: CASSLGAGEQFF. CDR3 DNA: TGTGCCAGCAGTTTGGGGGCAGGGGAGCAGTTCTTC.

This chain uses TRBV27 with TRBJ2-7; 7 bases match TRBD1. The germline CDR1 and CDR2 sequences are MNHEY and SMNVEV (reference sequence). V shed 3 bases and J 7 bases; nucleotides not matched to a gene: 9. The CDR3 consists of 14 residues. The CDR3 region is CASSLVGGLGEQYV. CDR3 coding DNA: TGTGCCAGCAGTTTGGTAGGGGGCTTAGGGGAGCAGTACGTC.